These 28 T cell receptor beta chains were sequenced from one sample in a study of cytomegalovirus exposure and HLA in healthy donors. PCR employed 60 Vbeta and 13 Jbeta primers. The table came from immunoSEQ multiplex PCR; TCRdb's copy has only in-frame clones and leaves some out. Of around 100,000 clones listed, around 57% are singletons. Sample: PBMCs. The receptors were gathered from a human donor in good health.

The V and J genes are TRBV18 and TRBJ2-3, with no clear D. The V end lost 2 bases, the J end lost 1 base, and 7 bases lay between the germline ends. From germline, CDR1 is KGHSH and CDR2 LQKENI. This CDR3 comprises 14 residues. The CDR3 DNA sequence: TGTGCCAGCTCACCAATCTTTGGCACAGATACGCAGTATTTT. Translating it yields CASSPIFGTDTQYF.

V and J are TRBV19 and TRBJ2-2; 13 bases line up with TRBD2. CDR1 is LNHDA, CDR2 SQIVND, per germline (reference sequence). The CDR3 length is 16 residues. With 7 bases clipped from V and 4 bases from J, the junction kept 6 bases outside the gene matches. CDR3 sequence (DNA): TGTGCCAGTAACAGACTAGCGGGAGGTTCCACCGGGGAGCTGTTTTTT. Translated: CASNRLAGGSTGELFF. The entire variable domain, with the rest obtained from reference TRBV19 and TRBJ2-2, is as follows: DGGITQSPKYLFRKEGQNVTLSCEQNLNHDAMYWYRQDPGQGLRLIYYSQIVNDFQKGDIAEGYSVSREKKESFPLTVTSAQKNPTAFYLCASNRLAGGSTGELFFGEGSRLTVL.

The chain employs TRBV5-1 and TRBJ2-5, with no clear D. V was clipped by 9 bases and J by 5 bases, with 20 bases between them. Germline V gene sequence: CDR1 SGHRS, CDR2 YFSETQ. CDR3 length equals 14 residues. The CDR3 loop reads CATSYGLYAETQYF. Written as DNA, the CDR3 is TGCGCCACCTCCTACGGGTTGTACGCGGAGACCCAGTACTTC.

DNA of the CDR3: TGTGCCAGCAGCGACTTACAGGAATCACCCTTCACCGAAGCTTTCTTT. Its translation is CASSDLQESPFTEAFF. This rearrangement joins TRBV9 to TRBJ1-1, with D tentatively TRBD1 (5 bases). Germline CDR1 is SGDLS and CDR2 is YYNGEE. The CDR3 contains 16 residues. Deletions cut 3 bases from V and 8 bases from J, with 23 bases between.

About this clone itself: At one end the junction does not follow the germline gene, possibly because of a read error. The same CDR3 can be traced to other DNA sequences in this sample. This CDR3 reads CASSTAGGENTIYF. CDR3 bases: TGCGCCAGCAGCACCGCAGGTGGGGAGAACACCATATACTTT. The V call is TRBV5-1, the J call TRBJ1-3; no firm D call. CDR1 SGHRS and CDR2 YFSETQ come from the germline V gene. The CDR3 is made up of 14 amino acids.

The chain joins TRBV11-2 to TRBJ2-7; TRBD2 aligns across 9 bases. After removal of 3 bases from V and 6 bases from J, the junction contained 6 bases not matched to a gene. Germline CDR1 and CDR2: SGHAT and FQNNGV. CDR3 length equals 14 residues. The DNA for the CDR3 is TGTGCCAGCAGCTTCTTAGCGGGAGTAAGCGAGCAGTACTTC. Protein: CASSFLAGVSEQYF. The variable domain in full, with the rest retrieved from reference TRBV11-2 and TRBJ2-7, is EAGVAQSPRYKIIEKRQSVAFWCNPISGHATLYWYQQILGQGPKLLIQFQNNGVVDDSQLPKDRFSAERLKGVDSTLKIQPAKLEDSAVYLCASSFLAGVSEQYFGPGTRLTVT.

This chain connects TRBV28 to TRBJ2-7, with D uncertain. With 3 bases removed from V and 6 bases from J, the gap between germline ends came to 9 bases. The CDR3 runs 12 residues. CDR1 MDHEN and CDR2 SYDVKM come from the germline V gene. Here the CDR3 DNA reads TGTGCCAGCAGTTTCGACAAAACCGAGCAGTACTTC. Translation gives CASSFDKTEQYF.

The V gene is TRBV5-4, the J gene TRBJ1-1, with D possibly matching TRBD1 (6 bases). CDR3 size: 15 residues. From germline, CDR1 is SGHNT and CDR2 YYREEE (reference sequence). V shed 5 bases and J shed 0 bases, with 14 bases lying between them. CDR3: CASRGPGTLNTEAFF. The CDR3 coding sequence is TGTGCCAGCAGAGGACCGGGGACATTGAACACTGAAGCTTTCTTT.

V and J are TRBV11-2 and TRBJ2-7; TRBD1 agrees at 7 bases. The germline CDR1 and CDR2 sequences are SGHAT and FQNNGV. Unmatched junction bases numbered 9, after V lost 4 bases and J lost 3 bases. The CDR3 consists of 15 residues. CDR3 loop: CASSSPRQGSYEQYF. The CDR3 coding sequence is TGTGCCAGCAGCTCCCCCCGACAGGGTAGCTACGAGCAGTACTTC.

This clone was observed a few times. J is TRBJ1-5 and V is TRBV30, with a possible D match to TRBD1 (6 bases). Germline V gene sequence: CDR1 GTSNPN, CDR2 SVGIG (reference sequence). V was trimmed by 2 bases and J by 7 bases, leaving 15 bases between them. CDR3 length equals 14 residues. CDR3 residues: CAWSRSRGHQPQHF. In DNA form, the CDR3 reads TGTGCCTGGAGTAGGAGCAGGGGTCACCAGCCCCAGCATTTT.

The chain uses TRBV11-2 and TRBJ2-3; D not resolved. The germline V gene encodes CDR1 SGHAT and CDR2 FQNNGV. This CDR3 is 15 amino acids long. V lost 5 bases, J lost 0 bases, and 12 bases lay in between. CDR3 in DNA: TGTGCCAGCAGCCCCTCCGGGTTCAGCACAGATACGCAGTATTTT. This translates into CASSPSGFSTDTQYF.

The V and J genes are TRBV10-1 and TRBJ2-3; TRBD1 might be the D (6 bases). Per the germline V gene, CDR1 is WNHNN and CDR2 is SYGVQD (reference sequence). The CDR3 runs 14 residues. V lost 6 bases, J lost 1 base, and 11 bases lay in between. CDR3: CASSLRTGTDTQYF. The CDR3 DNA reads as TGCGCCAGCAGCCTCCGGACAGGCACAGATACGCAGTATTTT.

The gene calls are TRBV19 and TRBJ1-5; 7 nucleotides match TRBD1. J was trimmed by 4 bases and V by 3 bases; bases with no gene match: 9. Germline V CDR1 and CDR2: LNHDA, SQIVND (reference sequence). This CDR3 is 16 amino acids long. CDR3 loop: CASSIPPGQTNQPQHF. CDR3 DNA sequence: TGTGCCAGTAGTATCCCCCCGGGACAGACGAATCAGCCCCAGCATTTT. Complete variable domain (other parts from reference TRBV19 and TRBJ1-5): DGGITQSPKYLFRKEGQNVTLSCEQNLNHDAMYWYRQDPGQGLRLIYYSQIVNDFQKGDIAEGYSVSREKKESFPLTVTSAQKNPTAFYLCASSIPPGQTNQPQHFGDGTRLSIL.

V is TRBV27 and J is TRBJ2-7; weak D call: TRBD2 (6 bases). Germline V gene lookup returns CDR1 MNHEY and CDR2 SMNVEV (reference sequence). Trimming removed 7 bases from V and 0 bases from J, with 10 bases in between. The CDR3 is 13 amino acids. DNA for the CDR3: TGTGCCAGCACCGATAGCGGCTCCTACGAGCAGTACTTC. Translated: CASTDSGSYEQYF.

The chain has TRBV19 and TRBJ1-5; D may be TRBD1 (5 bases). Trimming took 1 base from V and 1 from J, leaving 8 bases between them. Germline V gives CDR1 LNHDA, CDR2 SQIVND (reference sequence). The CDR3 is 15 amino acids. The CDR3 DNA is TGTGCCAGTAGTATAGGCCGGGGGAGCAATCAGCCCCAGCATTTT. Translation gives CASSIGRGSNQPQHF.

This sequence joins TRBV11-2 and TRBJ2-7; 7 nucleotides match TRBD2. With 3 bases clipped from V and 4 bases from J, the junction kept 12 bases outside the gene matches. Germline-derived CDR1 and CDR2 are SGHAT and FQNNGV. The CDR3 sequence is 16 residues long. CDR3 nucleotides: TGTGCCAGCAGCTTGCCTTCTGGCGGGAGTATGTACGAGCAGTACTTC. Translation gives CASSLPSGGSMYEQYF.

The V and J genes are TRBV14 and TRBJ1-3; TRBD1 matches 7 bases. V gave up 2 bases and J gave up 0 bases; unmatched junction bases: 7. Germline assignment: CDR1 SGHDN and CDR2 FVKESK. The CDR3 consists of 17 residues. This chain's CDR3 is CASSQLGQQHSGNTIYF. DNA of the CDR3: TGTGCCAGCAGCCAACTGGGACAGCAACACTCTGGAAACACCATATATTTT.

This chain links TRBV4-1 with TRBJ2-3; possible D gene TRBD1, 6 bases. Germline loops: CDR1 MGHRA, CDR2 YSYEKL. The CDR3 contains 13 residues. Trimming removed 5 bases from V and 5 bases from J, with 11 bases in between. The CDR3 DNA reads TGCGCCAGCAGCAAGGTAGGGGGAGATACGCAGTATTTT. Its translation is CASSKVGGDTQYF.

There are a few counts of this clone. The chain is built from TRBV19 and TRBJ1-2, with a tentative D call TRBD1 (6 bases). Per the germline V gene, CDR1 is LNHDA and CDR2 is SQIVND (reference sequence). The CDR3 sequence is 12 residues long. Trimming removed 5 bases from V and 7 bases from J, with 11 bases in between. DNA of the CDR3: TGTGCCAGTAGTCAGGGGACGGGTGGCTACACCTTC. This gives the protein CASSQGTGGYTF.

The V gene is TRBV10-2, the J gene TRBJ2-5, with D tentatively TRBD2 (6 bases). The assigned J gene may be wrong: the sequence end matches TRBJ2-7 better. This CDR3 has 15 residues. Germline V CDR1 and CDR2: WSHSY, SAAADI. CDR3: CASREGTGLAYEQYF. The CDR3 bases are TGCGCCAGCAGGGAAGGCACGGGACTGGCCTACGAGCAGTACTTC.

This clone was seen only once. The V and J genes are TRBV5-1 and TRBJ2-7, with a possible D match to TRBD1 (6 bases). V was pared by 1 base and J by 6 bases, with 14 bases between. Germline V gives CDR1 SGHRS, CDR2 YFSETQ. The CDR3 contains 14 residues. Here the CDR3 reads CASSLRPGAIEQYF. As DNA, the CDR3 is TGCGCCAGCAGCTTGCGTCCAGGGGCAATCGAGCAGTACTTC.

The rearrangement links TRBV6-5 to TRBJ1-6; tentative D call: TRBD1 (5 bases). CDR3 size: 15 residues. The germline V and J ends were trimmed by 6 bases and 8 bases, with 17 bases remaining between them. The germline CDR1 and CDR2 sequences are MNHEY and SVGAGI. As DNA, the CDR3 is TGTGCCAGCAGATTTGGGGGGTCTCGGGATTCACCCCTCCACTTT. Residues: CASRFGGSRDSPLHF.

This CDR3 reads CASRPGGYIQPQHF. Here the CDR3 DNA reads TGTGCCAGCAGGCCCGGGGGGTACATTCAGCCCCAGCATTTT. V is TRBV27 and J is TRBJ1-5; D is possibly TRBD1 (5 bases). This CDR3 has 14 residues. The V gene's germline CDR1 is MNHEY and CDR2 SMNVEV (reference sequence). V lost 6 bases and J lost 6, with 15 bases in between.

A single count supports this clone. This chain joins TRBV10-3 and TRBJ1-1, with TRBD1 identical over 9 bases. V shed 5 bases and J 1 base; nucleotides not matched to a gene: 2. The CDR3 has 14 amino acids. Germline assignment: CDR1 ENHRY and CDR2 SYGVKD. In DNA, the CDR3 is TGTGCCATCAGTCCGGGACAGGGGAACACTGAAGCTTTCTTT. Its translation is CAISPGQGNTEAFF.

The chain uses TRBV6-1 and TRBJ2-7; the match to TRBD1 covers 9 bases. The CDR3 is 14 residues long. The germline V gene encodes CDR1 MNHNS and CDR2 SASEGT. V gave up 10 bases and J gave up 3 bases; unmatched junction bases: 10. CDR3 sequence: CANGPGQGSYEQYF. For the CDR3, the DNA is TGTGCCAACGGACCGGGACAGGGTAGCTACGAGCAGTACTTC.

The chain couples TRBV9 to TRBJ2-2, with 7 nucleotides matching TRBD2. The J segment lost 1 base and the V segment lost 0 bases, leaving 3 bases of the junction unmatched. CDR1 and CDR2 from the germline V gene are SGDLS and YYNGEE. This CDR3 is built from 16 residues. Here the CDR3 reads CASSVGASGNTGELFF. CDR3 sequence (DNA): TGTGCCAGCAGCGTAGGAGCTAGCGGGAACACCGGGGAGCTGTTTTTT.

The chain joins TRBV9 to TRBJ2-3; no firm D call. In germline, CDR1 is SGDLS, CDR2 YYNGEE. This CDR3 comprises 13 residues. The germline V and J ends were trimmed by 0 bases and 5 bases, with 7 bases remaining between them. CDR3 sequence: CASSVAGEDTQYF. CDR3 coding DNA: TGTGCCAGCAGCGTAGCCGGTGAAGATACGCAGTATTTT.

V and J are TRBV27 and TRBJ2-3; D not certain. Germline CDR1 reads MNHEY; CDR2 reads SMNVEV (reference sequence). The V end was cut by 2 bases, the J end by 5 bases, with 8 bases between. The CDR3 is 13 residues long. CDR3 amino acids: CASSLQRGDTQYF. DNA of the CDR3: TGTGCCAGCAGTTTACAGAGAGGAGATACGCAGTATTTT.